The T cell receptor beta chain described here comes from a study of T cells after posttransplantation cyclophosphamide. Study-level points and caveats: Recipient CMV seropositivity and CMV reactivation strongly tracked TRB clonality. Skin or GI-infiltrating T cells shared few TRB sequences with blood. Later post-transplant blood repertoires were often dominated by donor CD8+ memory clones.

This CDR3 region has 16 residues. CDR1 and CDR2 from the germline V gene are SGHRS and YFSETQ. This clone was recorded a few times. Its target is not known. The method was immunoSEQ multiplex PCR; TCRdb's version includes in-frame clones alone and lacks a portion of them. Recorded here are 35,000 to 45,000 clones, with no singletons, and the ten leading clones hold roughly 2%. This related bone marrow graft donor gave peripheral blood on the day of marrow donation. This receptor was taken from a man aged 35 to 55 in good health, CMV-negative, and a related stem cell transplant donor. The sample comprised PBMCs. The rearrangement links TRBV5-1 to TRBJ2-5, with TRBD1 matching over 8 bases. With the DNA end fitting TRBJ2-7 better, the J assignment may be wrong. The CDR3 nucleotides read TGCGCCAGCAGCCTCTCGTACAGGGGGGCCGGCTACGAGCAGTACTTC. This codes for CASSLSYRGAGYEQYF.